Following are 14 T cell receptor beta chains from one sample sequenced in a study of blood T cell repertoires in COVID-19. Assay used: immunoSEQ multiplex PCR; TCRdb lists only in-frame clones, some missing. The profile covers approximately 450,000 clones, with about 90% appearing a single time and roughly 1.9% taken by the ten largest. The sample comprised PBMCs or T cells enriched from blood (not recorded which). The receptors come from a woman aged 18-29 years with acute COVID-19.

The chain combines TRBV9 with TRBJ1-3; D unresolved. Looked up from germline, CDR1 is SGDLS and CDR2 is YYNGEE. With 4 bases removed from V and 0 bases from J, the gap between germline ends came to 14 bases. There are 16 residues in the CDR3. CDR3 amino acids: CASSPSQPNSGNTIYF. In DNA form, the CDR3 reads TGTGCCAGCAGCCCCTCACAACCAAACTCTGGAAACACCATATATTTT.

The DNA for the CDR3 is TGCAGCGCCCGGGGACAACCGTCAAGGGGCTACACCTTC. Residues: CSARGQPSRGYTF. The chain combines TRBV29-1 with TRBJ1-2, with a tentative D call TRBD1 (6 bases). With 7 bases removed from V and 8 bases from J, the gap between germline ends came to 20 bases. CDR1 and CDR2 (germline): SQVTM, ANQGSEA. The CDR3 covers 13 residues.

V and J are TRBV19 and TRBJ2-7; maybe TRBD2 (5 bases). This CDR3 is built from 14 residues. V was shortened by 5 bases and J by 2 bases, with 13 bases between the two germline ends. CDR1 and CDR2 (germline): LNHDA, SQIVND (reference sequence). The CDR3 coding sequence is TGTGCCAGTAGTCGGCGGGCTGATACCTACGAGCAGTACTTC. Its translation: CASSRRADTYEQYF.

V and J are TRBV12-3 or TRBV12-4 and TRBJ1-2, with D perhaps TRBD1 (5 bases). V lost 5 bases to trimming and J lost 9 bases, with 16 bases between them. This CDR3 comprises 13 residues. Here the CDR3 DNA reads TGTGCCAGCAGTCTAAGACAGTTATCCAGCTACACCTTC. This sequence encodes CASSLRQLSSYTF.

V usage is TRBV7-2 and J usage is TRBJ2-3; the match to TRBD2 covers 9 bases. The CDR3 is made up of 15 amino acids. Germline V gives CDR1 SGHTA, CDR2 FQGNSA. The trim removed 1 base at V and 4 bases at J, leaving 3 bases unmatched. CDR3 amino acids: CASSLVAGVPDTQYF. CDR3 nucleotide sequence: TGTGCCAGCAGCTTAGTAGCGGGAGTACCAGATACGCAGTATTTT.

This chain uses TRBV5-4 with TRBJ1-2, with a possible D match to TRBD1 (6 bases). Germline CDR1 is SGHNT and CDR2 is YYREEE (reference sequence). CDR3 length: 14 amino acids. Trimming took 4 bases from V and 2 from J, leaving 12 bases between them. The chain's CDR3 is CASSLQDRNYGYTF. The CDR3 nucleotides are TGTGCCAGCAGCCTACAAGACAGGAACTATGGCTACACCTTC.

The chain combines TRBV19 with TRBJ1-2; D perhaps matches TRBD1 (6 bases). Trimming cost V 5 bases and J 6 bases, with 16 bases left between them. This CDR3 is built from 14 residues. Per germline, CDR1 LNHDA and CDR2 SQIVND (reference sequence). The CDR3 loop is CASSPIGGQDGYTF. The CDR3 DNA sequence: TGTGCCAGTAGTCCCATCGGGGGGCAAGATGGCTACACCTTC.

CDR3 DNA sequence: TGTGCCAGCAGCAACGTAGGGACAGGGACTGAAGCTTTCTTT. It encodes CASSNVGTGTEAFF. This rearrangement joins TRBV3-1 (or the pseudogene TRBV3-2) to TRBJ1-1; TRBD1 aligns across 9 bases. The CDR3 is made up of 14 amino acids. Per germline, CDR1 LGHDT and CDR2 YNNKEL (reference sequence). J gave up 5 bases and V 5 bases, and 6 bases lay outside the gene matches.

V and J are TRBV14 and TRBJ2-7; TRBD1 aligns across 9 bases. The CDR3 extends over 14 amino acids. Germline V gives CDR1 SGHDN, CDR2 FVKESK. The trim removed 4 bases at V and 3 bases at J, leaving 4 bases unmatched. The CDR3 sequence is CASSLGQGSYEQYF. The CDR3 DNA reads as TGTGCCAGCAGCCTCGGACAGGGGAGCTACGAGCAGTACTTC.

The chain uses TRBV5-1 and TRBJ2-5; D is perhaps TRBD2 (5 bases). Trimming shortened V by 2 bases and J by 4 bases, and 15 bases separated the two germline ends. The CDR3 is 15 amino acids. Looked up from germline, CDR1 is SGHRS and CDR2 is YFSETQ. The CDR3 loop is CASSLGGVEAETQYF. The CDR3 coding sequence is TGCGCCAGCAGCTTAGGTGGGGTGGAGGCAGAGACCCAGTACTTC.

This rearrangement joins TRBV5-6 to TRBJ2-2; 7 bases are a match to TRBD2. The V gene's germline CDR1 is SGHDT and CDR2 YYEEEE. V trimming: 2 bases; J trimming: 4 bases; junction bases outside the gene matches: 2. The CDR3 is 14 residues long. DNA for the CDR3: TGTGCCAGCAGCTTTGGGGAGGGCACCGGGGAGCTGTTTTTT. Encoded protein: CASSFGEGTGELFF. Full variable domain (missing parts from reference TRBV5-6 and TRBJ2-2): DAGVTQSPTHLIKTRGQQVTLRCSPKSGHDTVSWYQQALGQGPQFIFQYYEEEERQRGNFPDRFSGHQFPNYSSELNVNALLLGDSALYLCASSFGEGTGELFFGEGSRLTVL.

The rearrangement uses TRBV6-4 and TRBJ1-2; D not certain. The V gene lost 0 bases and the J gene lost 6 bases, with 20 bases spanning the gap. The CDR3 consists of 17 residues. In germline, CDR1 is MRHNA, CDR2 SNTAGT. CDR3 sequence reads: CASSDSTFGHRSDGYTF. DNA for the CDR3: TGTGCCAGCAGTGACTCCACTTTCGGTCACAGATCGGATGGCTACACCTTC.

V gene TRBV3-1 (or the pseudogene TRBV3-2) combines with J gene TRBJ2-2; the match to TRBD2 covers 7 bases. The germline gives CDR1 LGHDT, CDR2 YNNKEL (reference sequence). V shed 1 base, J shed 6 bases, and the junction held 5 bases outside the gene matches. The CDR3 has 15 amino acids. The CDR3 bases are TGTGCCAGCAGCCAAGGGACTAGTTGGTCCGGGGAGCTGTTTTTT. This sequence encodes CASSQGTSWSGELFF.

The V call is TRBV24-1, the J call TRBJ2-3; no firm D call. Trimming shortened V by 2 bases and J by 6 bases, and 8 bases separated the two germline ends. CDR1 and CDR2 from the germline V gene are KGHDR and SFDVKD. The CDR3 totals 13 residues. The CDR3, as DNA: TGTGCCACCAGTGATTCTCAGTTTGATACGCAGTATTTT. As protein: CATSDSQFDTQYF.